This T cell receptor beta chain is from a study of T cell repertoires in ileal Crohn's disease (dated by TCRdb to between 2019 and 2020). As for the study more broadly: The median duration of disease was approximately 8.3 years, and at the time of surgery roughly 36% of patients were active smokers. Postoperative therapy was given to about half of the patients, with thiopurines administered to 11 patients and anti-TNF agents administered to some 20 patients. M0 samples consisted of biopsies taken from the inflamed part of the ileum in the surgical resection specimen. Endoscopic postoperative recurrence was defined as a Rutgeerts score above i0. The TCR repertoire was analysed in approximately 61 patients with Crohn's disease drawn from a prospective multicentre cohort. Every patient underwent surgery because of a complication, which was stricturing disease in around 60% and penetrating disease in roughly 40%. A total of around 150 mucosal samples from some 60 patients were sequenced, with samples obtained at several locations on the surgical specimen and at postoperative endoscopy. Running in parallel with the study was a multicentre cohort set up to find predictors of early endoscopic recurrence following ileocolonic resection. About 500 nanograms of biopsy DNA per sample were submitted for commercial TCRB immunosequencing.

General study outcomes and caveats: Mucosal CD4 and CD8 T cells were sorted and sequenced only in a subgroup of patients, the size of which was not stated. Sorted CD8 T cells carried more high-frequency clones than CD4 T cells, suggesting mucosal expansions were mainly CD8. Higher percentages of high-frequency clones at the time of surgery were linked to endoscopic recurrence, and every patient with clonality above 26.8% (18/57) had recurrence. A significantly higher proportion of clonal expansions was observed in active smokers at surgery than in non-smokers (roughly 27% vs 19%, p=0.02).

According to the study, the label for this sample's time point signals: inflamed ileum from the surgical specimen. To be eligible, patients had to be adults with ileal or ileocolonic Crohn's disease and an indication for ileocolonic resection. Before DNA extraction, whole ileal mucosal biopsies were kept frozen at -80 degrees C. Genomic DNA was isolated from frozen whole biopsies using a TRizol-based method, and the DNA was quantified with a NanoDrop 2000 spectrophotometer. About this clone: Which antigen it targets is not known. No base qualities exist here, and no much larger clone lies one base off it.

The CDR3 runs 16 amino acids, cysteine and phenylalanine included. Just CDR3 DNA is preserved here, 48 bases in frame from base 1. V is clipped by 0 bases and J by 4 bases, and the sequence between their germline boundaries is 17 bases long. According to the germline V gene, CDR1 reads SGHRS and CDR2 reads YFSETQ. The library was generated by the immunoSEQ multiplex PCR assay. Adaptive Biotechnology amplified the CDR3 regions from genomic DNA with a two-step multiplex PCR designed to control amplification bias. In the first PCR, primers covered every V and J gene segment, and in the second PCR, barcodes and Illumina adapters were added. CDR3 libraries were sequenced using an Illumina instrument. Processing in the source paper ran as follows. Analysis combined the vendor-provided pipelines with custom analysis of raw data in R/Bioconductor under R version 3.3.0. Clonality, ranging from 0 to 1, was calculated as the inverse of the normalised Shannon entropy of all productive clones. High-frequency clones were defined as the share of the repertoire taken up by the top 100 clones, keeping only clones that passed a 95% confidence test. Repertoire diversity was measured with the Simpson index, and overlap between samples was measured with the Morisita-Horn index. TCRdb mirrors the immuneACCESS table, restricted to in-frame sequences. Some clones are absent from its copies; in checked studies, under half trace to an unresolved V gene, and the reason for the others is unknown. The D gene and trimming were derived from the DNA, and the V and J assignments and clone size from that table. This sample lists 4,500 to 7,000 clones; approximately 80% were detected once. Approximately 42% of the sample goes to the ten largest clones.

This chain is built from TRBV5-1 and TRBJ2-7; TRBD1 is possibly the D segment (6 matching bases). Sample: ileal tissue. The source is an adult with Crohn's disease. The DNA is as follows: TGCGCCAGCAGCTTGGTAAGAGCAAGGGGGAGTTACGAGCAGTACTTC. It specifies CASSLVRARGSYEQYF.